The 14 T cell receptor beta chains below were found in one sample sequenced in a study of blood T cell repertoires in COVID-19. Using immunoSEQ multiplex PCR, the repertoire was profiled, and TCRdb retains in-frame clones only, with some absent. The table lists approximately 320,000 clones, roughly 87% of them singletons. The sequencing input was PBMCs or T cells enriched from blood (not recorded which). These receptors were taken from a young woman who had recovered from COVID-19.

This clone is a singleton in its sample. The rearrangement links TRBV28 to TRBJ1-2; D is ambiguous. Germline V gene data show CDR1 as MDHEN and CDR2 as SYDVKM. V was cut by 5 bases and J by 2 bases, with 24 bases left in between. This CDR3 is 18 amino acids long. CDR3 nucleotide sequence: TGTGCCAGCAGTCCAATCCCCGCCCGGGCTGGAGGCAACTATGGCTACACCTTC. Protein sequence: CASSPIPARAGGNYGYTF.

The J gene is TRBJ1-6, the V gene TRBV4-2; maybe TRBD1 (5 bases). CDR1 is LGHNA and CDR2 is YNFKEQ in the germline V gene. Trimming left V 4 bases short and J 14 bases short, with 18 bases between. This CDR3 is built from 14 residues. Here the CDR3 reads CASSREGPEVALHF. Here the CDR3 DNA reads TGTGCCAGCAGCCGGGAGGGACCGGAGGTGGCCCTCCACTTT.

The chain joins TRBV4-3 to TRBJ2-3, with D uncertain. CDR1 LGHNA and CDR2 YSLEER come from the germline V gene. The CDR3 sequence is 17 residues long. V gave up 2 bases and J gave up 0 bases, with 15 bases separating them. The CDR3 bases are TGCGCCAGCAGCCAAAATAATTATGCGGATAGCACAGATACGCAGTATTTT. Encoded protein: CASSQNNYADSTDTQYF.

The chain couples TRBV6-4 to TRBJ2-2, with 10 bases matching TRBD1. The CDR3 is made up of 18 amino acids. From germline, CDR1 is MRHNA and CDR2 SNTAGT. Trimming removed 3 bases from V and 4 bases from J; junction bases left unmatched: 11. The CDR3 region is CASSETGQGRFGTGELFF. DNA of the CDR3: TGTGCCAGCAGTGAAACGGGACAGGGGCGATTCGGCACCGGGGAGCTGTTTTTT.

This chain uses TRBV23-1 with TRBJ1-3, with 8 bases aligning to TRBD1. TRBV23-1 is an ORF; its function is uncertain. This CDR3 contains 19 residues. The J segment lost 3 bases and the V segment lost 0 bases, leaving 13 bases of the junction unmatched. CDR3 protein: CASSQSTTGGQVDGNTIYF. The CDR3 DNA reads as TGCGCCAGCAGTCAATCGACGACGGGGGGACAGGTCGATGGAAACACCATATATTTT.

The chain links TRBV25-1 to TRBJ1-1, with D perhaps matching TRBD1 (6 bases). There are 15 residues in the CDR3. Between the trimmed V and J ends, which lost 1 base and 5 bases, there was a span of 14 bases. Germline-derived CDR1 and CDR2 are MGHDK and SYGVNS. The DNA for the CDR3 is TGTGCCAGCAGTGAATGGGGCAGGGGCGGAACTGAAGCTTTCTTT. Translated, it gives CASSEWGRGGTEAFF.

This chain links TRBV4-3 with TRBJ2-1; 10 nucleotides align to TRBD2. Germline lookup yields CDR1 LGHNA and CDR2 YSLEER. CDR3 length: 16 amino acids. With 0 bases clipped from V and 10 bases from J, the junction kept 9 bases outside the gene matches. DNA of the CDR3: TGCGCCAGCAGCCAAGATCTAGCGGGAGTTTTACAGGAGCAGTTCTTC. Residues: CASSQDLAGVLQEQFF.

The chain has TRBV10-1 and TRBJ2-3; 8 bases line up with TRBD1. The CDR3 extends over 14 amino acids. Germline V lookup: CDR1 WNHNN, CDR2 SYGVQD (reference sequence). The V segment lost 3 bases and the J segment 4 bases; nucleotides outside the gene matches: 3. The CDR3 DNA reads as TGCGCCAGCAGTGACAGGGGGCGGTCAGATACGCAGTATTTT. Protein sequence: CASSDRGRSDTQYF.

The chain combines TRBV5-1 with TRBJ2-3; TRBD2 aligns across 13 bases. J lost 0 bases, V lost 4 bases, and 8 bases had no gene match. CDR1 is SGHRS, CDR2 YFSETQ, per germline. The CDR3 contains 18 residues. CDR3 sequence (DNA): TGCGCCAGCAGCCCTCCCGGGACTAGCGGGGTGAGCACAGATACGCAGTATTTT. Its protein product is CASSPPGTSGVSTDTQYF. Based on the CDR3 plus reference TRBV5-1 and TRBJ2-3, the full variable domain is KAGVTQTPRYLIKTRGQQVTLSCSPISGHRSVSWYQQTPGQGLQFLFEYFSETQRNKGNFPGRFSGRQFSNSRSEMNVSTLELGDSALYLCASSPPGTSGVSTDTQYFGPGTRLTVL.

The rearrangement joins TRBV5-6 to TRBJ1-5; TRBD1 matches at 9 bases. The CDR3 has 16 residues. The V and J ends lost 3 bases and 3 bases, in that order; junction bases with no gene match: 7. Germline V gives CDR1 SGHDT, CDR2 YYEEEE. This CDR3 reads CASSSGQGLSNQPQHF. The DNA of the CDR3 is TGTGCCAGCAGCTCTGGACAGGGGCTTTCCAATCAGCCCCAGCATTTT. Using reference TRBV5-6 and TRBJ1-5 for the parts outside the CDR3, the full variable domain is DAGVTQSPTHLIKTRGQQVTLRCSPKSGHDTVSWYQQALGQGPQFIFQYYEEEERQRGNFPDRFSGHQFPNYSSELNVNALLLGDSALYLCASSSGQGLSNQPQHFGDGTRLSIL.

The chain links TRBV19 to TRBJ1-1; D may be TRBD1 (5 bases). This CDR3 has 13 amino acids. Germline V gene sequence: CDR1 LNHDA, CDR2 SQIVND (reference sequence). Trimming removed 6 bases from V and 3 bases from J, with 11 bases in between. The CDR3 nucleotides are TGTGCCAGTAGGGGTCGGGGGGACACTGAAGCTTTCTTT. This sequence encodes CASRGRGDTEAFF.

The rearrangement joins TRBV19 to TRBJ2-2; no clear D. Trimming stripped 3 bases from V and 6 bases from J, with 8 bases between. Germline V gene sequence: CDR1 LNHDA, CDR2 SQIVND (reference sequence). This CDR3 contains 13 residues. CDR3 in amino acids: CASSIPRSGELFF. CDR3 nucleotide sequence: TGTGCCAGTAGTATCCCACGGTCCGGGGAGCTGTTTTTT.

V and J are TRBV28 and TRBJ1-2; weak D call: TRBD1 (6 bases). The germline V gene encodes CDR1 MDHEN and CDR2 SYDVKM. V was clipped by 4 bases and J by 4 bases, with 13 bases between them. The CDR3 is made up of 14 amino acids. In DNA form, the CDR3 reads TGTGCCAGCAGTTCCTTTACAGGGACCTATGGCTACACCTTC. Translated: CASSSFTGTYGYTF.

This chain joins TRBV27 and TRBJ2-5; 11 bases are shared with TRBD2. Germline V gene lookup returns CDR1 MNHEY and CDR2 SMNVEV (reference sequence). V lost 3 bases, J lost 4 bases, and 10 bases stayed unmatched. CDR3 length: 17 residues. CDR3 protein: CASSLLAGGLALETQYF. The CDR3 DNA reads TGTGCCAGCAGTTTGTTAGCGGGGGGGCTTGCTTTAGAGACCCAGTACTTC.